One and the same sample provided the 12 T cell receptor beta chains below, sequenced in a study of metastatic and nonmetastatic thyroid tumors. TCRdb re-clonotyped the PCR reads through MiXCR. The table includes tens of thousands of clones, less than 25% detected once. Patients were all untreated before their thyroid surgery. Sequenced input: blood. Receptor source: a female donor with papillary thyroid cancer or a benign thyroid nodule (not recorded which). Some clones in this sample may be carry-over from other donors' samples.

This chain joins TRBV11-3 and TRBJ2-7, with TRBD2 identical over 7 bases. This CDR3 is 16 amino acids long. Per the germline V gene, CDR1 is SGHNT and CDR2 is YENEEA. The V gene end was trimmed by 5 bases and the J gene end by 3 bases; junction bases not matched to a gene: 13. CDR3 in DNA: TGTGCCAGCAGCCCGTCGACTAGCAATTTTGTCTACGAGCAGTACTTC. Translated: CASSPSTSNFVYEQYF.

This clone was seen many times. CDR3 sequence reads: CASSPGLAGGIGVNTGELFF. For the CDR3, the DNA is TGTGCCAGCAGCCCCGGACTAGCGGGAGGGATCGGCGTTAACACCGGGGAGCTGTTTTTT. The V and J genes are TRBV3-1 and TRBJ2-2; TRBD2 agrees at 15 bases. With 4 bases clipped from V and 2 bases from J, the junction kept 11 bases outside the gene matches. The CDR3 has 20 amino acids. Germline V CDR1 and CDR2: LGHDT, YNNKEL (reference sequence).

In this sample, this clone turned up a few times. A read error may account for a junction end that differs from germline. The gene calls are TRBV6-1 and TRBJ2-2; D is ambiguous. The CDR3 contains 13 residues. Germline lookup yields CDR1 MNHNS and CDR2 SASEGT. The CDR3 reads CARRVVYTGELFF. CDR3 DNA sequence: TGTGCCAGAAGGGTGGTTTACACAGGGGAGCTGTTTTTT.

The rearrangement uses TRBV20-1 and TRBJ2-7; D not resolved. The V end lost 0 bases, the J end lost 3 bases, and 9 bases lay between the germline ends. This CDR3 has 13 residues. Germline V gene lookup returns CDR1 DFQATT and CDR2 SNEGSKA (reference sequence). The CDR3 region is CSARDPQGYEQYF. In DNA, the CDR3 is TGCAGTGCTAGAGACCCACAAGGCTACGAGCAGTACTTC.

The J gene is TRBJ1-6, the V gene TRBV3-1; no definite D call. The V gene lost 3 bases and the J gene lost 11 bases, with 8 bases spanning the gap. Germline CDR1 is LGHDT and CDR2 is YNNKEL (reference sequence). This CDR3 region has 12 residues. CDR3 sequence: CASSQGFAPLHF. CDR3 bases: TGTGCCAGCAGCCAGGGGTTTGCACCCCTCCACTTT.

The sample holds one count of this clone. J is TRBJ1-2 and V is TRBV20-1; 9 bases are shared with TRBD1. The germline V gene encodes CDR1 DFQATT and CDR2 SNEGSKA (reference sequence). The junction had 12 bases not matched to a gene; V was cut back by 2 bases and J by 8 bases. This CDR3 region has 15 residues. The CDR3 here is CSARSLGTGLRGYTF. CDR3 nucleotides: TGCAGTGCTAGATCTCTGGGGACAGGGCTTCGGGGCTACACCTTC.

This clone was counted between two and nine times. The sample holds other DNA sequences that translate to the same CDR3. The chain joins TRBV27 to TRBJ2-7, with 7 positions matching TRBD1. This CDR3 is built from 17 residues. Germline V gives CDR1 MNHEY, CDR2 SMNVEV (reference sequence). The junction had 18 bases not matched to a gene; V was cut back by 6 bases and J by 4 bases. The CDR3 sequence: CASSPTPDRSYSYEQYF. The DNA for the CDR3 is TGTGCCAGCAGCCCGACCCCGGACAGGTCTTACTCATACGAGCAGTACTTC.

This clone has ten or more counts. This chain joins TRBV4-1 and TRBJ1-2, with TRBD1 as a possible D gene (5 bases). Trimming shortened V by 2 bases and J by 3 bases, and 19 bases separated the two germline ends. Germline V CDR1 and CDR2: MGHRA, YSYEKL. The CDR3 totals 17 residues. DNA of the CDR3: TGCGCCAGCAGCCAAAAAGAAAAGGGGAACAGCTACTATGGCTACACCTTC. The encoded protein is CASSQKEKGNSYYGYTF.

This clone counts as medium-sized. The chain is built from TRBV6-1 and TRBJ1-6; tentative D call: TRBD1 (6 bases). Trimming removed 6 bases from V and 13 bases from J, with 19 bases in between. The CDR3 loop spans 14 amino acids. CDR1 is MNHNS, CDR2 SASEGT, per germline. The CDR3 DNA reads as TGTGCCAGCAGCCCCGGGGGCCGGGGGAGTCCCCTCCACTTT. As protein: CASSPGGRGSPLHF.

This clone came up many times. The rearrangement links TRBV3-1 to TRBJ2-7, with D unresolved. CDR1 and CDR2 (germline): LGHDT, YNNKEL (reference sequence). This CDR3 has 12 residues. The V end was cut by 1 base, the J end by 2 bases, with 3 bases between. CDR3 residues: CASSQGPYEQYF. In DNA form, the CDR3 reads TGTGCCAGCAGCCAAGGGCCCTACGAGCAGTACTTC.

This clone is categorized as medium-sized (0.01 to 0.1%). This chain connects TRBV6-1 to TRBJ2-7; a possible D gene is TRBD1 (5 bases). V lost 4 bases and J lost 3, with 7 bases in between. Germline loops: CDR1 MNHNS, CDR2 SASEGT. The CDR3 has 12 residues. The CDR3 sequence is CASSGGIYEQYF. As DNA, the CDR3 is TGTGCCAGCAGTGGGGGCATCTACGAGCAGTACTTC.

This chain joins TRBV19 and TRBJ1-4, with D uncertain. Germline lookup yields CDR1 LNHDA and CDR2 SQIVND (reference sequence). V lost 4 bases to trimming and J lost 9 bases, with 18 bases between them. The CDR3 length is 15 residues. The CDR3 DNA reads TGTGCCAGTAGTAGTGATGGAGCGGTCTGGAAAAAACTGTTTTTT. The encoded protein is CASSSDGAVWKKLFF.